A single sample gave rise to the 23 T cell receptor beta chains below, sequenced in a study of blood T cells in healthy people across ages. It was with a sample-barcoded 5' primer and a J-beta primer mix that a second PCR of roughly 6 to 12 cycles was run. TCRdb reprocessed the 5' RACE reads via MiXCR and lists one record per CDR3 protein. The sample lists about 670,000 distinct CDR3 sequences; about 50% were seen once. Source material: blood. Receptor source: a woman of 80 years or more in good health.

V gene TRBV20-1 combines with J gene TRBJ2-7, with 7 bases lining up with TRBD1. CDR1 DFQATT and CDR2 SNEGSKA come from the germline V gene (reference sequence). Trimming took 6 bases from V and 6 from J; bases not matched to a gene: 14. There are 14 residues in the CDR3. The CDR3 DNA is TGCAGTGCCGGGAACAGGGGTAGTTCTAGCGAGCAGTACTTC. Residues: CSAGNRGSSSEQYF.

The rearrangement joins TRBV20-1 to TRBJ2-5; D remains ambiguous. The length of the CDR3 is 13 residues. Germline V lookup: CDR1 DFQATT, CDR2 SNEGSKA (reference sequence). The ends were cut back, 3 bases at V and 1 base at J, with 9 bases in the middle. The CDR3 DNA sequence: TGCAGTGCTAGCCCCTGGACCCAAGAGACCCAGTACTTC. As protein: CSASPWTQETQYF.

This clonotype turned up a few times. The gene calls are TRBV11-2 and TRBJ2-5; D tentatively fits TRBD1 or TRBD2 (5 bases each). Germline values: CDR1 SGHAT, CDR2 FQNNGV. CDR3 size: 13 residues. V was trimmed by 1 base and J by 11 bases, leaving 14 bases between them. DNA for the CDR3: TGTGCCAGCAGCTTAGTGAGGATGGGGGAGCAGTACTTC. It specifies CASSLVRMGEQYF.

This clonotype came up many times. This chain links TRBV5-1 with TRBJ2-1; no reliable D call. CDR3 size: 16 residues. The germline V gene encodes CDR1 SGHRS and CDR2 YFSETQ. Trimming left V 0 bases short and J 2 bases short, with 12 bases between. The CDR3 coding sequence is TGCGCCAGCAGCTTGGGACCAGATAAGACCTACAATGAGCAGTTCTTC. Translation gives CASSLGPDKTYNEQFF.

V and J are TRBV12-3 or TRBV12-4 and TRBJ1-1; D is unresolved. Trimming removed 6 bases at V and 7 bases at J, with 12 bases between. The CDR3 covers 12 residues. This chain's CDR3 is CASSSLNNEAFF. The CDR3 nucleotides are TGTGCCAGCAGCTCTCTTAATAATGAAGCTTTCTTT.

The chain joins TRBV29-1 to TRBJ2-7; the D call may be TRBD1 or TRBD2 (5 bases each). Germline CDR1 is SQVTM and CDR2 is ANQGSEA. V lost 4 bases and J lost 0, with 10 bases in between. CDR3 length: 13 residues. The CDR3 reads CSVVSGSSYEQYF. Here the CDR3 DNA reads TGCAGCGTTGTTTCAGGGAGCTCCTACGAGCAGTACTTC.

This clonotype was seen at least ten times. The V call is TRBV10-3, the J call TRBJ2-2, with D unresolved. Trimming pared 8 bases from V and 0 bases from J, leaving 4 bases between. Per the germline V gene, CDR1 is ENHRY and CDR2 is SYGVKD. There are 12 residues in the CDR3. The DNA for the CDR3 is TGTGCCATCGGTACGAACACCGGGGAGCTGTTTTTT. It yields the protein CAIGTNTGELFF.

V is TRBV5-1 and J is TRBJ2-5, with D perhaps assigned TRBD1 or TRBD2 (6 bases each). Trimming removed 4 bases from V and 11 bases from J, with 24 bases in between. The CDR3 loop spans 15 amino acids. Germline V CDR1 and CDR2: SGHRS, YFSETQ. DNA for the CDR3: TGCGCCAGCAGCGGCGGGACATCCTCCCGCGATGAGCAGTACTTC. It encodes CASSGGTSSRDEQYF.

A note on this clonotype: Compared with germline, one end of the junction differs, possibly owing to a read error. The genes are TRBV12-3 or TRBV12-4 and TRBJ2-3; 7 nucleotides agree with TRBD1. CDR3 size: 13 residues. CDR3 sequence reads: CASREGAADTEYF. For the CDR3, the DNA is TGTGCCAGCAGAGAGGGGGCAGCAGATACGGAGTATTTT.

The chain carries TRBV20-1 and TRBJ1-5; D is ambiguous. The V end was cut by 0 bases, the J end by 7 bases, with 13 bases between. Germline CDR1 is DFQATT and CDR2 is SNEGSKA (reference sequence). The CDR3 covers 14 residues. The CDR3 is CSARDRRHAQPQHF. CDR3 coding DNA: TGCAGTGCTAGAGATCGACGGCACGCACAGCCCCAGCATTTT.

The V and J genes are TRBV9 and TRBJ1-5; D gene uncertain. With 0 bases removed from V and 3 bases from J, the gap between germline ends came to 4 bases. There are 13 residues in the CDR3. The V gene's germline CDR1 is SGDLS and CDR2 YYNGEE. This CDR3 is CASSVAVNQPQHF. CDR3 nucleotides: TGTGCCAGCAGCGTAGCGGTCAATCAGCCCCAGCATTTT.

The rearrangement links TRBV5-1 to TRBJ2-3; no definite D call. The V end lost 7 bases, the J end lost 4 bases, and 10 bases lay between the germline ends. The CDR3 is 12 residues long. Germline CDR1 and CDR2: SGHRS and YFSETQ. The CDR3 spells CASHSNSDTQYF. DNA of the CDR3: TGCGCCAGCCACTCTAACTCAGATACGCAGTATTTT.

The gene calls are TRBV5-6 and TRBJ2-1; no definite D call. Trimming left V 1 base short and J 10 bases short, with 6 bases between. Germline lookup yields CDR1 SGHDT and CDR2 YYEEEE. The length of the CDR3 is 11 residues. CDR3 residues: CASSLYREQFF. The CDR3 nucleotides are TGTGCCAGCAGCTTGTACAGAGAGCAGTTCTTC. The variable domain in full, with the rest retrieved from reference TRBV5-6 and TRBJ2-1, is DAGVTQSPTHLIKTRGQQVTLRCSPKSGHDTVSWYQQALGQGPQFIFQYYEEEERQRGNFPDRFSGHQFPNYSSELNVNALLLGDSALYLCASSLYREQFFGPGTRLTVL.

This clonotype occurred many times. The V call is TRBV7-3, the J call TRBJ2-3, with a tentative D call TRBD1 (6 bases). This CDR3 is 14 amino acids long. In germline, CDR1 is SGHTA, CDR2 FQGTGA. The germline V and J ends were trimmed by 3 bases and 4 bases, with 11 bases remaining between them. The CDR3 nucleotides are TGTGCCAGCAGCTTGCTGGGGGCGGCAGATACGCAGTATTTT. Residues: CASSLLGAADTQYF. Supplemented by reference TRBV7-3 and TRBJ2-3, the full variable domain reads GAGVSQTPSNKVTEKGKYVELRCDPISGHTALYWYRQSLGQGPEFLIYFQGTGAADDSGLPNDRFFAVRPEGSVSTLKIQRTERGDSAVYLCASSLLGAADTQYFGPGTRLTVL.

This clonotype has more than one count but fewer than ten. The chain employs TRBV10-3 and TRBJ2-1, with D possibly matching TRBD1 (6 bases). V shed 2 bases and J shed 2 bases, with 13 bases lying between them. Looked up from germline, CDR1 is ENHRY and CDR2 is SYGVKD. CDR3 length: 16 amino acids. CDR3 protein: CAISEGAGVTYNEQFF. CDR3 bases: TGTGCCATCAGTGAGGGGGCAGGGGTGACCTACAATGAGCAGTTCTTC.

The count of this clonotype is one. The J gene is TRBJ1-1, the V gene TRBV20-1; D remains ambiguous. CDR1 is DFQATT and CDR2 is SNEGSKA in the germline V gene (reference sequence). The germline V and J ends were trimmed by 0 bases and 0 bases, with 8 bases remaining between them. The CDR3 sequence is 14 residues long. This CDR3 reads CSARDPFMNTEAFF. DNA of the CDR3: TGCAGTGCTAGAGATCCATTTATGAACACTGAAGCTTTCTTT.

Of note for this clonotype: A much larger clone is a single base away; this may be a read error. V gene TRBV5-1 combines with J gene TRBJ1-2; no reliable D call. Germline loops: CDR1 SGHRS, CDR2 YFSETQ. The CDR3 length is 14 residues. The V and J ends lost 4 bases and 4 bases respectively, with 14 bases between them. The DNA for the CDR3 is TGCGCCAGCAGCGTGGAGAGACAAGGCTATGGCTACACCTTC. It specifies CASSVERQGYGYTF.

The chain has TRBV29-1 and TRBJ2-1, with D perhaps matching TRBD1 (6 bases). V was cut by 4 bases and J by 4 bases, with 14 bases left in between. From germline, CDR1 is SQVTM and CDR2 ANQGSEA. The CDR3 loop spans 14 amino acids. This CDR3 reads CSVVSDRTYNEQFF. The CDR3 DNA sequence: TGCAGCGTTGTGAGTGACAGGACTTACAATGAGCAGTTCTTC.

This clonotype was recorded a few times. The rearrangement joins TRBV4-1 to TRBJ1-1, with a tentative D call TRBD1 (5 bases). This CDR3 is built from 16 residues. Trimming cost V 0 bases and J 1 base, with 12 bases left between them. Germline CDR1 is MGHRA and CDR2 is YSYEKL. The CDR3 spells CASSQDPGEGNTEAFF. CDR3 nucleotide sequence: TGCGCCAGCAGCCAAGATCCGGGGGAGGGGAACACTGAAGCTTTCTTT.

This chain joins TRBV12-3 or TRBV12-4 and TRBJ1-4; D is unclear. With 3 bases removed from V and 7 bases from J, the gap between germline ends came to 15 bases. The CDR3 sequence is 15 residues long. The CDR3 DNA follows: TGTGCCAGCAGTTTGGGCTTCGCACAAAGTGAAAAACTGTTTTTT. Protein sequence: CASSLGFAQSEKLFF.

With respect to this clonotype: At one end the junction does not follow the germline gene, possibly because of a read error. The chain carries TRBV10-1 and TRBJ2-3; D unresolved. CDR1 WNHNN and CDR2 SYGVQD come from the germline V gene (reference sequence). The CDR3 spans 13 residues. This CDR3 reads CTSSLPEGSTQYF. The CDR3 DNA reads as TGCACCAGCAGTCTACCTGAAGGCAGTACGCAGTATTTT.

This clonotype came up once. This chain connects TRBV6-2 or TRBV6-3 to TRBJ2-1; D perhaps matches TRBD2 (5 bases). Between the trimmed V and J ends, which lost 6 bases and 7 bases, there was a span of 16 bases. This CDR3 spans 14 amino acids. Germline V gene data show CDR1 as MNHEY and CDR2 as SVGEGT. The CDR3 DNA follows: TGTGCCAGCAGCCGGGAAGCTTCGAGGAATGAGCAGTTCTTC. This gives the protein CASSREASRNEQFF.

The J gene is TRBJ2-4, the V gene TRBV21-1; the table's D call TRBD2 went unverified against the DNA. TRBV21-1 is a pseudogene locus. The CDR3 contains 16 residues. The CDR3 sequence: CASSYLAGGPKTFSTF. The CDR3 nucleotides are TGTGCCAGCAGTTACCTAGCGGGGGGGCCAAAAACATTCAGTACTTTC.